The 21 T cell receptor beta chains below were found in one sample sequenced in a study of PD-1 blockade in mismatch repair-deficient tumors. Clones were sequenced by immunoSEQ multiplex PCR, and TCRdb holds only the in-frame ones, with some missing. The sample has some 100,000 clones; 82% are singletons. Specimen: peripheral blood, collected approximately 35 weeks after starting pembrolizumab. These receptors originate from an adult with mismatch repair-deficient cancer.

The V and J genes are TRBV11-2 and TRBJ1-1; D might be TRBD1 (6 bases). Germline V gene lookup returns CDR1 SGHAT and CDR2 FQNNGV. The CDR3 covers 12 residues. Trimming took off 4 bases at V and 6 bases at J, with 9 bases between the two ends. The CDR3: CASSSTGPEAFF. The DNA of the CDR3 is TGTGCCAGCAGCTCAACAGGGCCTGAAGCTTTCTTT.

The chain has TRBV30 and TRBJ1-3; 7 bases agree with TRBD1. After removal of 4 bases from V and 0 bases from J, the junction contained 12 bases not matched to a gene. The CDR3 runs to 17 residues. Germline CDR1 GTSNPN, CDR2 SVGIG (reference sequence). CDR3 sequence reads: CAWTWDSILSSGNTIYF. The DNA for the CDR3 is TGTGCCTGGACTTGGGACAGCATCTTAAGCTCTGGAAACACCATATATTTT.

This clone was found once. The CDR3 DNA sequence: TGTGCCAGCAGTCCGTGGATGGTCGAAGCTTTCTTT. This encodes CASSPWMVEAFF. The gene calls are TRBV28 and TRBJ1-1, with D unclear. V lost 5 bases and J lost 8, with 12 bases in between. The V gene's germline CDR1 is MDHEN and CDR2 SYDVKM. This CDR3 is built from 12 residues. Filled out from reference TRBV28 and TRBJ1-1, the complete variable domain reads DVKVTQSSRYLVKRTGEKVFLECVQDMDHENMFWYRQDPGLGLRLIYFSYDVKMKEKGDIPEGYSVSREKKERFSLILESASTNQTSMYLCASSPWMVEAFFGQGTRLTVV.

J is TRBJ1-1 and V is TRBV15; D unclear. Trimming took 0 bases from V and 4 from J, leaving 12 bases between them. The CDR3 has 15 amino acids. The germline V gene encodes CDR1 LNHNV and CDR2 YYDKDF (reference sequence). CDR3 in amino acids: CATSREPGGGTEAFF. CDR3 nucleotide sequence: TGTGCCACCAGCAGAGAACCCGGCGGTGGCACTGAAGCTTTCTTT.

The chain combines TRBV30 with TRBJ2-1; 7 nucleotides match TRBD2. There are 14 residues in the CDR3. The germline CDR1 and CDR2 sequences are GTSNPN and SVGIG (reference sequence). V shed 3 bases and J 10 bases; nucleotides not matched to a gene: 12. CDR3 in amino acids: CAWRRTGGLGEQFF. Here the CDR3 DNA reads TGTGCCTGGAGGAGGACGGGAGGATTAGGAGAGCAGTTCTTC. Complete variable domain (other parts from reference TRBV30 and TRBJ2-1): SQTIHQWPATLVQPVGSPLSLECTVEGTSNPNLYWYRQAAGRGLQLLFYSVGIGQISSEVPQNLSASRPQDRQFILSSKKLLLSDSGFYLCAWRRTGGLGEQFFGPGTRLTVL.

The chain recombines TRBV11-2 with TRBJ1-1, with D perhaps matching TRBD1 (6 bases). There are 14 residues in the CDR3. Germline values: CDR1 SGHAT, CDR2 FQNNGV. The germline V and J ends were trimmed by 5 bases and 1 base, with 11 bases remaining between them. This CDR3 is CASSPEGGNTEAFF. CDR3 nucleotides: TGTGCCAGCAGCCCAGAGGGGGGGAACACTGAAGCTTTCTTT. Using reference TRBV11-2 and TRBJ1-1 for the parts outside the CDR3, the full variable domain is EAGVAQSPRYKIIEKRQSVAFWCNPISGHATLYWYQQILGQGPKLLIQFQNNGVVDDSQLPKDRFSAERLKGVDSTLKIQPAKLEDSAVYLCASSPEGGNTEAFFGQGTRLTVV.

The chain employs TRBV10-1 and TRBJ2-7, with 8 positions matching TRBD1. Germline lookup yields CDR1 WNHNN and CDR2 SYGVQD (reference sequence). The CDR3 consists of 14 residues. Unmatched junction bases numbered 7, after V lost 6 bases and J lost 3 bases. CDR3 sequence: CASSPGTGGYEQYF. The CDR3 bases are TGCGCCAGCAGCCCCGGGACAGGAGGCTACGAGCAGTACTTC.

This sequence joins TRBV4-3 and TRBJ2-3; TRBD2 matches at 8 bases. With V trimmed by 0 bases and J by 6 bases, 8 bases remained unmatched. The CDR3 length is 16 residues. CDR1 and CDR2 from the germline V gene are LGHNA and YSLEER. CDR3: CASSQDAGTRGDTQYF. The CDR3 nucleotides read TGCGCCAGCAGCCAAGACGCCGGGACTAGAGGGGATACGCAGTATTTT.

This chain uses TRBV21-1 with TRBJ1-5; the table's D call, TRBD1, was not checked against the DNA. TRBV21-1 is termed a pseudogene. The CDR3 is 16 amino acids. The DNA for the CDR3 is TGTGCCAGCAGCAAAGTCTCGAAACAGTTCAATCAGCCCCAGCATTTT. Its protein is CASSKVSKQFNQPQHF.

This clone has more than one count but fewer than ten. The chain combines TRBV19 with TRBJ1-4; D is uncertain. The CDR3 length is 14 residues. V dropped 3 bases and J dropped 3 bases, with 8 bases sitting between them. Germline CDR1 is LNHDA and CDR2 is SQIVND (reference sequence). The DNA for the CDR3 is TGTGCCAGTAGTATGTTTGCGGCTAATGAAAAACTGTTTTTT. Translating gives CASSMFAANEKLFF. Drawing the rest from reference TRBV19 and TRBJ1-4, the complete variable domain is DGGITQSPKYLFRKEGQNVTLSCEQNLNHDAMYWYRQDPGQGLRLIYYSQIVNDFQKGDIAEGYSVSREKKESFPLTVTSAQKNPTAFYLCASSMFAANEKLFFGSGTQLSVL.

The chain links TRBV19 to TRBJ1-1; 7 positions agree with TRBD1. CDR3 length equals 15 residues. Trimming took 8 bases from V and 7 from J; bases not matched to a gene: 16. Per germline, CDR1 LNHDA and CDR2 SQIVND (reference sequence). The CDR3 loop is CASQDRAGGYSEAFF. DNA for the CDR3: TGTGCCAGTCAAGACAGGGCTGGGGGTTATAGTGAAGCTTTCTTT.

The V and J genes are TRBV30 and TRBJ1-5; 7 nucleotides match TRBD1. Germline V gene sequence: CDR1 GTSNPN, CDR2 SVGIG (reference sequence). Trimming at V came to 4 bases and at J to 3 bases, leaving 9 bases not matched to a gene. This CDR3 has 15 amino acids. The CDR3 coding sequence is TGTGCCTGGACCCGACGGGGACAGAACAATCAGCCCCAGCATTTT. Translated, it gives CAWTRRGQNNQPQHF.

This clone has a single count. The chain carries TRBV5-1 and TRBJ2-7; 15 bases are shared with TRBD2. The CDR3 loop spans 16 amino acids. V lost 3 bases to trimming and J lost 6 bases; unmatched junction nucleotides: 7. Germline lookup yields CDR1 SGHRS and CDR2 YFSETQ. The CDR3 region is CASSSNTGLAGGEQYF. The CDR3 DNA reads TGCGCCAGCAGCTCGAATACGGGACTAGCGGGAGGCGAGCAGTACTTC.

V is TRBV9 and J is TRBJ1-2; a possible D gene is TRBD1 (6 bases). Deletions cut 3 bases from V and 0 bases from J, with 15 bases between. CDR3 length: 16 residues. In germline, CDR1 is SGDLS, CDR2 YYNGEE. The CDR3 spells CASSARTDQTNYGYTF. For the CDR3, the DNA is TGTGCCAGCAGCGCCCGGACAGATCAGACTAACTATGGCTACACCTTC.

The chain recombines TRBV7-2 with TRBJ2-7; 7 nucleotides line up with TRBD1. The J segment lost 0 bases and the V segment lost 5 bases, leaving 7 bases of the junction unmatched. Germline V lookup: CDR1 SGHTA, CDR2 FQGNSA. The CDR3 extends over 15 amino acids. CDR3 in amino acids: CASSTRTGNSYEQYF. CDR3 in DNA: TGTGCCAGCAGCACTAGGACAGGTAACTCCTACGAGCAGTACTTC. Combining the CDR3 with reference TRBV7-2 and TRBJ2-7 gives the whole variable domain GAGVSQSPSNKVTEKGKDVELRCDPISGHTALYWYRQSLGQGLEFLIYFQGNSAPDKSGLPSDRFSAERTGGSVSTLTIQRTQQEDSAVYLCASSTRTGNSYEQYFGPGTRLTVT.

The chain links TRBV10-3 to TRBJ2-1, with D unresolved. The CDR3 has 11 amino acids. Per the germline V gene, CDR1 is ENHRY and CDR2 is SYGVKD. V dropped 0 bases and J dropped 9 bases, with 3 bases sitting between them. This CDR3 is CAISESGEQFF. As DNA, the CDR3 is TGTGCCATCAGTGAGTCCGGTGAGCAGTTCTTC.

The V and J genes are TRBV7-9 and TRBJ2-3; TRBD2 matches at 11 bases. CDR1 and CDR2 (germline): SEHNR, FQNEAQ (reference sequence). The CDR3 totals 17 residues. The V gene end was trimmed by 4 bases and the J gene end by 2 bases; junction bases not matched to a gene: 8. In DNA form, the CDR3 reads TGTGCCAGCAGCTCGATAGGACTAGCGGGTGACACAGATACGCAGTATTTT. The encoded protein is CASSSIGLAGDTDTQYF.

CDR3 protein: CASSERRSAYNEQFF. In DNA, the CDR3 is TGTGCCAGCAGTGAAAGGCGGAGTGCATACAATGAGCAGTTCTTC. The chain has TRBV6-1 and TRBJ2-1; D remains unclear. CDR1 and CDR2 (germline): MNHNS, SASEGT. V dropped 2 bases and J dropped 4 bases, with 12 bases sitting between them. CDR3 length equals 15 residues.

V and J are TRBV7-2 and TRBJ1-5; 7 nucleotides match TRBD1. Unmatched junction bases numbered 7, after V lost 5 bases and J lost 6 bases. The CDR3 spans 14 residues. Per germline, CDR1 SGHTA and CDR2 FQGNSA. This CDR3 is CASSPHPGGQPQHF. Written as DNA, the CDR3 is TGTGCCAGCAGCCCACACCCAGGGGGTCAGCCCCAGCATTTT.

There are a few counts of this clone. The chain links TRBV7-9 to TRBJ2-1; 7 bases line up with TRBD2. This CDR3 comprises 16 residues. V shed 3 bases, J shed 3 bases, and the junction held 8 bases outside the gene matches. Germline CDR1 and CDR2: SEHNR and FQNEAQ (reference sequence). CDR3 protein: CASSLSRSGIYNEQFF. CDR3 DNA: TGTGCCAGCAGCTTGTCAAGAAGCGGGATCTACAATGAGCAGTTCTTC.

The chain joins TRBV2 to TRBJ2-5; D not certain. V dropped 6 bases and J dropped 1 base, with 6 bases sitting between them. The germline CDR1 and CDR2 sequences are SNHLY and FYNNEI. The CDR3 runs 12 residues. The CDR3: CASRGSQETQYF. The CDR3 nucleotides read TGTGCCAGCAGAGGCAGCCAAGAGACCCAGTACTTC.